Here is one T cell receptor beta chain with its context. Its antigen is unidentified. The germline V gene has CDR1 SGHTA and CDR2 FQGNSA. This CDR3 comprises 18 residues. This record comes from a study of monozygotic twins with inflammatory bowel disease. General study points: Compared with healthy co-twins, IBD patients showed reduced TCRbeta repertoire diversity by inverse Simpson.

Added by template switching were UMIs that each held a 6-nucleotide sample barcode. TCRdb re-called the 5' RACE reads and shows each CDR3 protein once, DNA omitted. This listing includes around 190,000 distinct CDR3 sequences. The genes are TRBV7-2 and TRBJ2-5; TCRdb lists TRBD2, though no DNA is available to test this call. The receptor comes from a human donor with ulcerative colitis or Crohn's disease, or a healthy co-twin of an affected twin (not recorded which). Input material: blood. CDR3 in amino acids: CASSFGLAGGSYQETQYF. Drawing the rest from reference TRBV7-2 and TRBJ2-5, the complete variable domain is GAGVSQSPSNKVTEKGKDVELRCDPISGHTALYWYRQSLGQGLEFLIYFQGNSAPDKSGLPSDRFSAERTGGSVSTLTIQRTQQEDSAVYLCASSFGLAGGSYQETQYFGPGTRLLVL.